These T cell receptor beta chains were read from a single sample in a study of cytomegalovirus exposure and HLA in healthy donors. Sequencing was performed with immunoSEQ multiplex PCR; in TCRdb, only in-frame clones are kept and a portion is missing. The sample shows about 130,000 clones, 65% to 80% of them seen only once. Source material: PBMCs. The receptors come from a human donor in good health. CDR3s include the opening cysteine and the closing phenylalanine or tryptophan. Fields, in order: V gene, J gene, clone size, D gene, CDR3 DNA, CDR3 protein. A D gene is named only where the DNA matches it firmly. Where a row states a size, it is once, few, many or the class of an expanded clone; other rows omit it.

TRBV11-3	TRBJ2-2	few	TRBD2	TGTGCCAGCAGCCGGACTAGCGGGAGCACCGGGGAGCTGTTTTTT	CASSRTSGSTGELFF
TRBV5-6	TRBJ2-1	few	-	TGTGCCAGCAGCTTGGACACCGTACGACTTTCTTACAATGAGCAGTTCTTC	CASSLDTVRLSYNEQFF
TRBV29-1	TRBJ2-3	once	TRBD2	TGCAGCGTTGAAGATCGTGGGACTAGGTTAGATACGCAGTATTTT	CSVEDRGTRLDTQYF
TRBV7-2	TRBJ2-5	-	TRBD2	TGTGCCAGCAGCTTATTAGGGACTAGCGGAGAGACCCAGTACTTC	CASSLLGTSGETQYF
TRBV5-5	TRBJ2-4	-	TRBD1	TGTGCCAGCAGCTCACAGGGGGCGCGTGTGACCATATACTTC	CASSSQGARVTIYF
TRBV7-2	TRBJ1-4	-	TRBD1	TGTGCCAGCAGCCCCCGACAGGGGGCTGAAAAACTGTTTTTT	CASSPRQGAEKLFF
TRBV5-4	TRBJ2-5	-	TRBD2	TGTGCCAGCACCCCGTGGGCTAGCGGGAGGGCCCTAGAGACCCAGTACTTC	CASTPWASGRALETQYF
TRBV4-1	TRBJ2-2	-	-	TGCGCCAGCAGCCAAGCGGGGATTCGCACCGGGGAGCTGTTTTTT	CASSQAGIRTGELFF
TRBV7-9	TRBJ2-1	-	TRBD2	TGTGCCAGCAGCTCCGACCCACTAGCGGGAGGGCCAGGTGAGCAGTTCTTC	CASSSDPLAGGPGEQFF
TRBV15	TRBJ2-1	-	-	TGTGCCACCAGCAGAGGCCAGGGCGCATGGGAGCAGTTCTTC	CATSRGQGAWEQFF
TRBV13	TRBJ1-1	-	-	TGTGCCAGCAGCTCTAAACAGGAATTGAACACTGAAGCTTTCTTT	CASSSKQELNTEAFF
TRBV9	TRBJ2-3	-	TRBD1	TGTGCCAGCACGCCGGGACAGGGAGGAGATACGCAGTATTTT	CASTPGQGGDTQYF
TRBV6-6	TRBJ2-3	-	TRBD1	TGTGCCAGCAGTTCCCCCGGGACAGGGGGAGATACGCAGTATTTT	CASSSPGTGGDTQYF
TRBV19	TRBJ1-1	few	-	TGTGCCAGTAGTTACACGAACACTGAAGCTTTCTTT	CASSYTNTEAFF
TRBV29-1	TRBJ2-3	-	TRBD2	TGCAGCATAGTGGCGGGAGGGACCACAGATACGCAGTATTTT	CSIVAGGTTDTQYF
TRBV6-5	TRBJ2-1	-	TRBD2	TGTGCCAGCAGTTACTCGGCTAGCGGGATGGGCGAGCAGTTCTTC	CASSYSASGMGEQFF
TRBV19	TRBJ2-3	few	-	TGTGCCAGTCTCTCGAACGCGGATACGCAGTATTTT	CASLSNADTQYF